The TCR beta chain under discussion was sequenced for a study of identifying expanded T cells in peripheral blood. Healthy donors had no documented immune events, such as infections, while sampled. This CDR3 has 17 residues. The germline V gene encodes CDR1 GTSNPN and CDR2 SVGIG (reference sequence). V was pared by 2 bases and J by 0 bases, with 7 bases of the junction left unmatched. Points from the study as a whole: Two-week clone count variance significantly increased as total template count grew. Technical replicates showed about 1.1 changed clones; roughly two weeks about 16; four weeks 19.

Produced via immunoSEQ multiplex PCR; TCRdb's table is partial and in-frame only. The table records about 91,000 clones, around 88% of them present only once. Concerning this clone: Its antigen is not identified.

Sequenced sample: blood. This clonotype was sampled from a person aged 18 to 70 in good health. This sequence joins TRBV30 and TRBJ2-6; 7 bases are a match to TRBD1. The CDR3 sequence: CAWSPGTEGSGANVLTF. In nucleotides, the CDR3 is TGTGCCTGGAGTCCCGGGACAGAGGGCTCTGGGGCCAACGTCCTGACTTTC.